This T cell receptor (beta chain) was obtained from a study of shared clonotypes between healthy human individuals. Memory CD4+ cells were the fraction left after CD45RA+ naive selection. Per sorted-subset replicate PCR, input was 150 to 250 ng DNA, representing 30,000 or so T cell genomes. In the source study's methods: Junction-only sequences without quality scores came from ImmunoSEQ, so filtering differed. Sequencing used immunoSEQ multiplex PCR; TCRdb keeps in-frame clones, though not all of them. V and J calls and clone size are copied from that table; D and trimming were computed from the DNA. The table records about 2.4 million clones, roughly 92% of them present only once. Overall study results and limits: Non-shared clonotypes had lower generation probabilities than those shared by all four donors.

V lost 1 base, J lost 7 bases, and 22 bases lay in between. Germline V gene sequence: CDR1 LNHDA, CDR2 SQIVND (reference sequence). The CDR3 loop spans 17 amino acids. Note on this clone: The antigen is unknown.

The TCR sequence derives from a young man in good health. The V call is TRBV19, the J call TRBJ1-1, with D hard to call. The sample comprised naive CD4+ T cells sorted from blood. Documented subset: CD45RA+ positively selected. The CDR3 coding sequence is TGTGCCAGTAGTATAGGCTGGGTATTTGAAGACAACTATGAAGCTTTCTTT. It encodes CASSIGWVFEDNYEAFF.